Listed below are T cell receptor beta chains from one sample, sequenced in a study of T cell responses to AZD1222 COVID-19 vaccine. TCRdb keeps only in-frame clones here, not all; method: immunoSEQ multiplex PCR. The table records approximately 210,000 clones, around 94% of them present only once. Material: peripheral blood, obtained 28 days after the second dose of the MenACWY control vaccine. The receptor set was obtained from an adult who received the MenACWY meningococcal vaccine as a control. Each CDR3 is given with its conserved first and last residue. Each record gives: CDR3 protein, V gene, J gene.

CASSFRLAGVGSYEQYF	TRBV28	TRBJ2-7
CASSIVSGSSYEQYF	TRBV19	TRBJ2-7
CAIKELNEQFF	TRBV6-5	TRBJ2-1
CAISAGQGKINEQFF	TRBV10-3	TRBJ2-1
CASSLVRGTLNTEAFF	TRBV7-2	TRBJ1-1
CASSPPGGQGSYEQYF	TRBV19	TRBJ2-7
CASSLDRGVYEQYF	TRBV2	TRBJ2-7
CASSSRPGQGSTDTQYF	TRBV5-1	TRBJ2-3
CASSQESYTDTQYF	TRBV4-2	TRBJ2-3
CASSIQPNYEQYF	TRBV19	TRBJ2-7
CASGFLIETQYF	TRBV12-3/TRBV12-4	TRBJ2-5
CASSLERQALNTEAFF	TRBV5-1	TRBJ1-1
CASSDRGGETQYF	TRBV2	TRBJ2-5
CASSYLAGNTEAFF	TRBV6-5	TRBJ1-1
CASRSEGDEQYF	TRBV7-9	TRBJ2-7
CASSVGAGSNYGYTF	TRBV9	TRBJ1-2
CASSSTGQGGNQPQHF	TRBV27	TRBJ1-5
CASSDRSSGRPVETQYF	TRBV6-4	TRBJ2-5
CASSSLLFDGSGYEQFF	TRBV13	TRBJ2-1
CASSLGDTQYF	TRBV5-1	TRBJ2-3
CASSSPLGGWELFF	TRBV27	TRBJ2-2
CASRGDTYNSPLHF	TRBV11-1	TRBJ1-6
CASSQGHVLPEQYF	TRBV14	TRBJ2-7
CASSPQGTVTDTQYF	TRBV9	TRBJ2-3
CASSVEDSIGSPLHF	TRBV9	TRBJ1-6
CASSVGLAAGNEQFF	TRBV9	TRBJ2-1
CASSQEWEQYF	TRBV14	TRBJ2-7
CASSETHEQFF	TRBV2	TRBJ2-1
CAWRGPGYGYTF	TRBV30	TRBJ1-2
CASSLAGGAGTDTQYF	TRBV5-1	TRBJ2-3
CASSYSDGSPLHF	TRBV6-5	TRBJ1-6
CASSLNSGGAGDNEQFF	TRBV7-2	TRBJ2-1
CASSDRYSNQPQHF	TRBV6-1	TRBJ1-5
CASSPQSYTGELFF	TRBV6-5	TRBJ2-2
CASSQGPGGTGELFF	TRBV3-1/TRBV3-2	TRBJ2-2
CASSLEPNGYTF	TRBV13	TRBJ1-2
CARATSGMSNEQFF	TRBV19	TRBJ2-1
CASRLPGTPGNEQFF	TRBV5-6	TRBJ2-1
CASSLGVTPNSNQPQHF	TRBV7-6	TRBJ1-5
CASSLSAGHTEAFF	TRBV7-9	TRBJ1-1
CASSVRGNNEQFF	TRBV9	TRBJ2-1
CAWRRTGNTEAFF	TRBV30	TRBJ1-1